Sequencing of this T cell receptor beta chain was carried out in a study of blood T cell repertoires in COVID-19. The repertoire was sequenced with immunoSEQ multiplex PCR; TCRdb's copy has only in-frame clones and lacks some. This table holds approximately 150,000 clones, approximately 89% found once. The ends lost 4 bases at V and 5 bases at J; junction bases unmatched: 10. Germline loops: CDR1 LGHDT, CDR2 YNNKEL (reference sequence). This CDR3 comprises 15 residues. The TCR sequence derives from a human donor in a cohort sampled during active COVID-19. Material for sequencing was peripheral blood. V and J are TRBV3-1 (or the pseudogene TRBV3-2) and TRBJ2-5; 7 nucleotides agree with TRBD2. As DNA, the CDR3 is TGTGCCAGCAGCCTCACGACTAGCAATTTGGAGACCCAGTACTTC. It specifies CASSLTTSNLETQYF.